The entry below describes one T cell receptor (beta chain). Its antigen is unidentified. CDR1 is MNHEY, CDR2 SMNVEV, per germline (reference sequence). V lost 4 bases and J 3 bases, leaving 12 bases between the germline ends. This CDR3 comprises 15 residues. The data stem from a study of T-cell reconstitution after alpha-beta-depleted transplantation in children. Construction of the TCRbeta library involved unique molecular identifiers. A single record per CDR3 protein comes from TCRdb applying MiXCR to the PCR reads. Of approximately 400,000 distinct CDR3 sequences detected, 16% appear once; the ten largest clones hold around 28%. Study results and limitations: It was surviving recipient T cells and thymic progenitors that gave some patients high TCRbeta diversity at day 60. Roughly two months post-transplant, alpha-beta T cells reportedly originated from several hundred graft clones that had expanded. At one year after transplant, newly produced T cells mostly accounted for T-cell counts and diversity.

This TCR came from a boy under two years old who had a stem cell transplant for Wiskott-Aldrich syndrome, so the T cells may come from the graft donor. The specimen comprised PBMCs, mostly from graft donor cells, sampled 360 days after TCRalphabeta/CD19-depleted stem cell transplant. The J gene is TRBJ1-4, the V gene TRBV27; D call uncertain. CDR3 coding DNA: TGTGCCAGCAGTTATGCAGCTCGGGCTAATGAAAAACTGTTTTTT. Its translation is CASSYAARANEKLFF.